This is a list of T cell receptor beta chains from one sample in a study of shared clonotypes between healthy human individuals. Produced via immunoSEQ multiplex PCR; TCRdb's table is partial and in-frame only. The sample contains 2 million to 2.5 million clones, approximately 96% of which appear only once. The sequencing input was naive CD4+ T cells sorted from blood. These receptors were taken from a man between 18 and 35 years old in good health. The CDR3 runs from the conserved cysteine through the conserved F or W. The order of the fields is clone size, J gene, D gene, V gene, CDR3 DNA, CDR3 protein. A D gene is named only where the DNA matches it firmly. The size field is filled for only some rows; it gives once, few, many or a size class.

clone size: once; J gene: TRBJ2-1; D gene: TRBD1; V gene: TRBV9; CDR3 DNA: TGTGCCAGCAGCCCCCGGGACAGGGGGCCCAATGAGCAGTTCTTC; CDR3 protein: CASSPRDRGPNEQFF
clone size: -; J gene: TRBJ2-7; D gene: TRBD1; V gene: TRBV5-8; CDR3 DNA: TGTGCCAGCAGCAGACAGGGGGGGGGTTACGAGCAGTACTTC; CDR3 protein: CASSRQGGGYEQYF
clone size: -; J gene: TRBJ2-3; D gene: TRBD1; V gene: TRBV28; CDR3 DNA: TGTGCCAGCAGCTCTAGACAAGGGGGCTTGAACACAGATACGCAGTATTTT; CDR3 protein: CASSSRQGGLNTDTQYF
clone size: -; J gene: TRBJ2-7; D gene: -; V gene: TRBV28; CDR3 DNA: TGTGCCAGCGTCAGTAATACCTACGAGCAGTACTTC; CDR3 protein: CASVSNTYEQYF
clone size: -; J gene: TRBJ2-1; D gene: TRBD2; V gene: TRBV10-3; CDR3 DNA: TGTGCCATCACTAGCGGGAGCACTGTTGAGCAGTTCTTC; CDR3 protein: CAITSGSTVEQFF
clone size: -; J gene: TRBJ2-7; D gene: -; V gene: TRBV27; CDR3 DNA: TGTGCCAGCAGTTTAGACTATGAAGGAGCTAGCCGCGAGCAGTACTTC; CDR3 protein: CASSLDYEGASREQYF
clone size: -; J gene: TRBJ1-2; D gene: -; V gene: TRBV6-5; CDR3 DNA: TGTGCCAGCAGATCCCCTCGGGACGGGAACTATGGCTACACCTTC; CDR3 protein: CASRSPRDGNYGYTF
clone size: few; J gene: TRBJ2-5; D gene: -; V gene: TRBV5-1; CDR3 DNA: TGCGCCAGCAGCTTGTCCCAAGAGACCCAGTACTTC; CDR3 protein: CASSLSQETQYF
clone size: -; J gene: TRBJ2-7; D gene: TRBD1; V gene: TRBV4-1; CDR3 DNA: TGCGCCAGCAGCCGAGAGGGACAGGCCTACGAGCAGTACTTC; CDR3 protein: CASSREGQAYEQYF
clone size: few; J gene: TRBJ1-1; D gene: -; V gene: TRBV29-1; CDR3 DNA: TGCAGCGTTGATAACAGGGAAGCTTTCTTT; CDR3 protein: CSVDNREAFF
clone size: -; J gene: TRBJ2-7; D gene: TRBD1; V gene: TRBV9; CDR3 DNA: TGTGCCAGCAGCCTCCGGGACAGGGGGCCGTACGAGCAGTACTTC; CDR3 protein: CASSLRDRGPYEQYF
clone size: -; J gene: TRBJ2-5; D gene: -; V gene: TRBV30; CDR3 DNA: TGTGCCTGGGGCCCCCCGGGTGTGGGCTGGGAGACCCAGTACTTC; CDR3 protein: CAWGPPGVGWETQYF
clone size: once; J gene: TRBJ1-3; D gene: -; V gene: TRBV7-2; CDR3 DNA: TGTGCCAGCAGCTTGGGGCCAGCATTCTCTGGAAACACCATATATTTT; CDR3 protein: CASSLGPAFSGNTIYF
clone size: -; J gene: TRBJ2-7; D gene: -; V gene: TRBV4-2; CDR3 DNA: TGTGCCAGCAGCCAAGAATTGGTAGGGGCTGAACAAGGCGAGCAGTACTTC; CDR3 protein: CASSQELVGAEQGEQYF
clone size: -; J gene: TRBJ1-2; D gene: -; V gene: TRBV28; CDR3 DNA: TGTGCCAGCAGTTCATCGACAGGCCCGAACTATGGCTACACCTTC; CDR3 protein: CASSSSTGPNYGYTF
clone size: -; J gene: TRBJ1-4; D gene: -; V gene: TRBV27; CDR3 DNA: TGTGCCAGCAGTTTATCGAGGTCTAATGAAAAACTGTTTTTT; CDR3 protein: CASSLSRSNEKLFF
clone size: -; J gene: TRBJ2-7; D gene: TRBD1; V gene: TRBV5-4; CDR3 DNA: TGTGCCAGCAGCGTGGCCGGGACAGGGTCCTACGAGCAGTACTTC; CDR3 protein: CASSVAGTGSYEQYF
clone size: -; J gene: TRBJ2-1; D gene: -; V gene: TRBV7-8; CDR3 DNA: TGTGCCAGCAGCTTAGCAACAGTGAGCGGGTACAATGAGCAGTTCTTC; CDR3 protein: CASSLATVSGYNEQFF
clone size: -; J gene: TRBJ1-3; D gene: -; V gene: TRBV5-4; CDR3 DNA: TGTGCCAGCAGCCTGGGCGGGGGGGCACTCTCTGGAAACACCATATATTTT; CDR3 protein: CASSLGGGALSGNTIYF
clone size: -; J gene: TRBJ1-6; D gene: -; V gene: TRBV6-1; CDR3 DNA: TGTGCCAGCAGTGAAGGTGCCAACTATAATTCACCCCTCCACTTT; CDR3 protein: CASSEGANYNSPLHF
clone size: -; J gene: TRBJ2-2; D gene: TRBD1; V gene: TRBV29-1; CDR3 DNA: TGCAGCGTTGAAGAACAGGGGGCATCCACCGGGGAGCTGTTTTTT; CDR3 protein: CSVEEQGASTGELFF
clone size: -; J gene: TRBJ1-2; D gene: -; V gene: TRBV28; CDR3 DNA: TGTGCCAGCAAAATTGAGGGGTTTGGCTACACCTTC; CDR3 protein: CASKIEGFGYTF
clone size: -; J gene: TRBJ1-3; D gene: -; V gene: TRBV28; CDR3 DNA: TGTGCCAGCACCTTGGACGGTTTCTCTGGAAACACCATATATTTT; CDR3 protein: CASTLDGFSGNTIYF
clone size: -; J gene: TRBJ2-2; D gene: TRBD2; V gene: TRBV10-3; CDR3 DNA: TGTGCCATCAGTGTACGGGGGGACACCGGGGAGCTGTTTTTT; CDR3 protein: CAISVRGDTGELFF
clone size: -; J gene: TRBJ2-7; D gene: TRBD1; V gene: TRBV10-1; CDR3 DNA: TGCGCCAGCAGTGAGGTCTTGCAGGGGGCCTACGAGCAGTACTTC; CDR3 protein: CASSEVLQGAYEQYF
clone size: -; J gene: TRBJ2-5; D gene: -; V gene: TRBV5-8; CDR3 DNA: TGTGCCAGCAGCTTGGGCACCTACCAAGAGACCCAGTACTTC; CDR3 protein: CASSLGTYQETQYF
clone size: -; J gene: TRBJ1-1; D gene: -; V gene: TRBV27; CDR3 DNA: TGTGCCAGCAGTCACGACGGAATCAACACTGAAGCTTTCTTT; CDR3 protein: CASSHDGINTEAFF
clone size: -; J gene: TRBJ1-2; D gene: -; V gene: TRBV30; CDR3 DNA: TGTGCCTGCGGTTCAGGGGATTCCTATGGCTACACCTTC; CDR3 protein: CACGSGDSYGYTF
clone size: -; J gene: TRBJ2-2; D gene: -; V gene: TRBV30; CDR3 DNA: TGTGCCTGGAGTGTACTAGCCACTAGCACCGGGGAGCTGTTTTTT; CDR3 protein: CAWSVLATSTGELFF
clone size: once; J gene: TRBJ1-3; D gene: -; V gene: TRBV9; CDR3 DNA: TGTGCCAGCAGTGGCATCGCGAGGGCACCTGGAAACACCATATATTTT; CDR3 protein: CASSGIARAPGNTIYF
clone size: -; J gene: TRBJ2-2; D gene: TRBD1; V gene: TRBV5-1; CDR3 DNA: TGCGCCAGCAGCTTTAGGACAGGCACCGGGGAGCTGTTTTTT; CDR3 protein: CASSFRTGTGELFF
clone size: -; J gene: TRBJ1-2; D gene: TRBD1; V gene: TRBV18; CDR3 DNA: TGTGCCAGCTCACCGAGGACTAACAGGGGACATGGCTACACCTTC; CDR3 protein: CASSPRTNRGHGYTF
clone size: -; J gene: TRBJ2-2; D gene: TRBD2; V gene: TRBV28; CDR3 DNA: TGTGCCAGCAGTAGGGGACTAGCGGGGGGCCCCACCGGGGAGCTGTTTTTT; CDR3 protein: CASSRGLAGGPTGELFF
clone size: once; J gene: TRBJ2-7; D gene: -; V gene: TRBV20-1; CDR3 DNA: TGCAGTGCTGGTTTGGGGCTCGAGCAGTACTTC; CDR3 protein: CSAGLGLEQYF
clone size: -; J gene: TRBJ2-3; D gene: -; V gene: TRBV5-1; CDR3 DNA: TGCGCCAGCAGCTCGATCGATTCTAGCGATACGCAGTATTTT; CDR3 protein: CASSSIDSSDTQYF
clone size: -; J gene: TRBJ1-2; D gene: -; V gene: TRBV5-8; CDR3 DNA: TGTGCCAGCAGCCGCAGGGCTGGCTACACCTTC; CDR3 protein: CASSRRAGYTF
clone size: -; J gene: TRBJ2-3; D gene: -; V gene: TRBV18; CDR3 DNA: TGTGCCAGCTCTACGACGGGGACTCAGGGGACAGATACGCAGTATTTT; CDR3 protein: CASSTTGTQGTDTQYF
clone size: -; J gene: TRBJ1-6; D gene: TRBD1; V gene: TRBV7-8; CDR3 DNA: TGTGCCAGCAGCTGGGACAGCCGCTCCTATAATTCACCCCTCCACTTT; CDR3 protein: CASSWDSRSYNSPLHF
clone size: -; J gene: TRBJ2-1; D gene: -; V gene: TRBV19; CDR3 DNA: TGTGCCAGTACCCAAACAGGGTTGGGATACAATGAGCAGTTCTTC; CDR3 protein: CASTQTGLGYNEQFF
clone size: -; J gene: TRBJ1-2; D gene: -; V gene: TRBV5-4; CDR3 DNA: TGTGCCAGCAGCTTGTCGACCCTCTGGGGCTACACCTTC; CDR3 protein: CASSLSTLWGYTF
clone size: -; J gene: TRBJ2-4; D gene: TRBD2; V gene: TRBV4-3; CDR3 DNA: TGCGCCAGCAGCCAAGACTCTAGCGGGAACTGGAACATTCAGTACTTC; CDR3 protein: CASSQDSSGNWNIQYF